Below, one TCR beta chain is given with its context. The sample is drawn from a study of blood T cell repertoires in COVID-19. At the level of the study: Donors in the United States, Italy and Spain gave samples during acute or convalescent COVID-19. In each case, the material was cDNA or gDNA derived from T cells, B-cell-depleted T cells, or PBMCs.

In the authors' methods: Reference gene primer amplification yielded estimated nucleated cell counts. Clones were read by immunoSEQ multiplex PCR, and TCRdb kept only the in-frame ones, dropping some. Clone size and the V and J calls come from that table; the DNA yielded D and trimming. The sample lists about 44,000 clones, approximately 86% seen once, with about a quarter in the top ten. V was pared by 3 bases and J by 7 bases, with 16 bases between. The length of the CDR3 is 14 residues. Germline V CDR1 and CDR2: SEHNR, FQNEAQ (reference sequence). The TCR originated in a woman of 80 years or more in a cohort sampled during active or convalescent COVID-19. The chain links TRBV7-9 to TRBJ2-7; D possibly corresponds to TRBD1 (6 bases). Material: peripheral blood. The CDR3 DNA reads as TGTGCCAGCAGCTTCGGGACACCTGAGTCGGAGCAGTACTTC. It specifies CASSFGTPESEQYF.